This T cell receptor (beta chain) originates from a study of cytomegalovirus exposure and HLA in healthy donors (dated by TCRdb to 2016 to 2017). With respect to the entire study: An earlier analysis of approximately 600 of the donors reported more than 250 Gb of sequence data and some 120 million unique TCR beta sequences from some 180 million T cells. To predict cytomegalovirus infection status, the study combined high-throughput TCR immunosequencing, statistical association of individual TCRs with disease status, and machine learning. An earlier analysis of approximately 500 of the donors applied high-throughput TCR beta sequencing to assess whether each TCR beta V gene segment acted as functional or pseudogenic. The T cell repertoires of 666 subjects were profiled by immunosequencing and related to cytomegalovirus serostatus. Besides the first cohort of roughly 700 subjects, a separate validation cohort made up of over 100 different subjects was used. Genome-wide SNP genotypes for about three fifths of the roughly 670 donors were used in a later genetic analysis, which treated that subset as a discovery cohort. A handful of DR-DQ haplotypes were handled as single units for association and clustering because linkage in the cohort was strong. Of the 350 to 450 genotyped donors, 81% were placed in the genetic ancestry cluster associated with self-reported Caucasian donors. To study patterns of TCR occurrence, a later analysis re-analyzed previously published TCR beta repertoires from 666 donors and added high-resolution HLA genotyping. The study aimed to test whether signatures of past pathogen exposure could be identified by cataloging public T cell receptors. Class I and class II HLA loci were covered by the typing at four-digit resolution. The later analysis used no new phenotypic data to find candidate immune exposures, relying instead on TCR beta sequences and their occurrence across donors. Every discovery cohort repertoire had been produced on one sequencing platform. The number of donors typed differed by locus, with roughly 620-630 for A, B, C, DRB1 and DQB1, approximately 500 for DQA1, some 570 for DPA1, and roughly 450 for DPB1. Among around 400 genotyped donors of the cohort, an average of around 240,000 unique TCR beta nucleotide sequences were sequenced per donor, approximately 20% of them non-productive. Around 320 gigabases of sequencing data and approximately 85 million unique TCR sequences were included in an early release covering over 600 HLA-typed donors. Donor age, sex, ethnicity and CMV serostatus were compiled together with the repertoire data. Overall results and qualifications from the work: It was suggested by the authors that the approach could potentially be generalized to other disease states and immunological phenotypes. According to a later analysis, TCR association rates differed among HLA loci, with DRB1 alleles showing the most associated TCRs and HLA-C alleles showing the fewest. Compared with the 666-donor mean, donors in an Asian-associated ancestry cluster had fewer N-insertions in productive TCRs, according to a later genetic analysis. In this cohort, only TCR beta chains were sequenced, and detectable features were limited by the absence of alpha or paired-chain data. Sequencing depth was assumed to be roughly uniform across donors in the presence/absence analyses, though that assumption may not hold. A later analysis reported that several top co-occurrence clusters appeared linked to parvovirus B19, influenza, CMV and Epstein-Barr virus. Some IMGT-functional V segments, including TRBV6-2 and TRBV6-3, could not be distinguished by the 87-base-pair reads and were therefore excluded. In a later analysis, most CMV-associated TCR beta chains were found to appear HLA-restricted, with HLA associations seemingly driven largely by CMV exposure. In an earlier analysis of under 600 of the donors, most TCR beta V segments were observed in productive rearrangements about 87% or about 30% of the time, broadly matching IMGT annotations. A cluster of highly shared sequence variants was judged likely to represent a technical artifact of the sequencing pipeline. Correlated functional status among segregating V segments might reflect linkage disequilibrium, but an unknown experimental factor could not be ruled out. In the study, 150 to 200 TCR beta chains were listed as associated with cytomegalovirus. HLA typing was unavailable for some donors at each locus, so association tests used only the typed subset. Three of the identified cytomegalovirus-associated TCR beta chains were confirmed in vitro to be specific for cytomegalovirus antigens. Because counts were too low, some 17 rarely observed V segments, including chromosome 9 orphons, were excluded from the earlier analysis of 587 of the donors. In a later analysis, HLA-associated TCR beta chains were found to be more clonally expanded and to have lower generation probabilities than equally common non-associated chains. A later genetic analysis associated a missense DCLRE1C variant with V-gene and J-gene trimming of TCR beta chains, and an independent cohort replicated the association. The classifier was reported to diagnose cytomegalovirus status with high specificity and sensitivity in both the original cohort and the validation cohort. The only immune exposure information available for the cohort was CMV serostatus. Specific HLA alleles were associated with roughly 17,000 TCR beta sequences at a false discovery rate of 0.05 in a later analysis. A further reported finding was that TCR beta sequences accurately predicted the HLA-A and HLA-B alleles for most subjects in the first cohort. When HLA alleles, especially DR and DQ, strongly co-occurred, attributing TCR associations to individual alleles was difficult. Most TCR sequences were observed very rarely across donors, whereas some public TCRs were present in many individuals.

The receptor library was made with the immunoSEQ multiplex PCR assay. The multiplex PCR relied on a mix of 60 forward primers for TCR Vbeta segments and 13 reverse primers for TCR Jbeta segments. The CDR3 region of rearranged TCR beta genes was amplified from genomic DNA by a multiplex PCR assay. On the Illumina HiSeq System, the amplified TCR beta libraries were sequenced as 87-base-pair reads. Per the original workflow: A later analysis tallied some 79 million unique TCR beta chains across the 666 repertoires, and approximately 9.9 million of those chains were shared by two or more donors. Raw reads were error-corrected and collapsed into unique sequences with a nearest-neighbor algorithm that merged closely related sequences to remove PCR and sequencing errors. CDR3 sequences were aligned to IMGT reference sequences to assign V, D and J gene segments. For a sequence to be retained, a match of at least six nucleotides to both a V gene segment and a J gene segment was required. Rearrangements were classified as productive when the CDR3 lacked stop codons and remained in frame with V and J, and all other rearrangements were classified as non-productive. CDR3 was defined according to IMGT convention as the region running from the second conserved V-encoded cysteine to the conserved J-encoded phenylalanine. The earlier analysis of about 590 of the donors excluded sequences that lacked an unambiguous match to a single V gene segment. In an earlier analysis of approximately 500 of the donors, a V segment was called functional when productive rearrangements were above 56.7%, and segregating when the standard deviation between donors exceeded 5%. A statistical classification framework was developed to diagnose cytomegalovirus status using the catalog of TCR beta chain sequences. In a later analysis, V and J genes were assigned by comparing TCR nucleotide sequences against IMGT/GENE-DB human TR gene sequences. The TCRdist pipeline was used in a later analysis to assign CDR3 sequences and most-parsimonious VDJ recombination scenarios. A later analysis defined each TCR beta chain by its CDR3 amino acid sequence plus V-gene family, and excluded reads lacking a unique V-gene family. As a way to deal with suspected cross-contamination and a sequencing artifact, a later analysis dropped roughly 620 nucleotide sequences that were highly shared and had low generation probability. A later analysis calculated a clonal expansion index for each public chain from normalized within-repertoire ranks of inferred template counts. In a later analysis, generation probabilities were computed with a VDJ recombination model fitted to out-of-frame rearrangements, and the resulting probabilities were checked against IGoR. In a later analysis, hypergeometric tests were used to score TCR-TCR, TCR-HLA and TCR-CMV co-occurrence, with a repertoire-size bias correction applied to TCR pairs. To estimate false discovery rates, a later analysis permuted the HLA or CMV assignments 20 times. In a later analysis, co-occurring TCRs were grouped using DBSCAN, and TCRdist sequence similarity was added for clustering within HLA-allele-positive subsets. For co-occurrence clustering, repertoires with fewer than 30,000 or more than 120,000 public chains were excluded, along with roughly five repertoires with anomalous nucleotide sharing. TCRdb took over this immuneACCESS table, retaining in-frame rearrangements with V and J assigned. Such tables are incomplete; in checked studies, under half of the missing clones stem from an unresolved V gene, and the remainder is unexplained. V, J and clone size derive from that table, while D and trimming were established from the DNA sequence. The sample table holds fewer than 150,000 clones, of which 65% to 70% were seen once. The ten largest clones capture 1.5% to 2% of the sample.

Regarding this clone: Which antigen it targets is not known. One base away there is no much larger clone; base qualities are not given.

The cohort was made up of about 670 healthy bone marrow donors. All cohort members were sampled while nominally healthy, although unrecorded immune exposures were likely present. Of the 700 or so cohort members, about 270 had a positive CMV serostatus and 350 to 450 had a negative one, while no CMV serostatus was recorded for the donor. A peripheral blood sample was provided by each donor, and peripheral blood mononuclear cells were used for TCR beta sequencing. The Qiagen DNeasy Blood Extraction Kit was used to extract genomic DNA from the blood cell samples. V is reduced by 1 base and J by 4 bases, leaving a spacing of 8 bases between them. Reading from cysteine to phenylalanine, the CDR3 counts 13 amino acids. The only DNA kept is the CDR3, 39 bases in frame from the first base. The germline V gene (reference sequence) yields SEHNR for CDR1 and FQNEAQ for CDR2.

The sequencing sample was made of PBMCs. This receptor was obtained from a human donor in good health. The chain joins TRBV7-9 to TRBJ2-7, with the D gene uncertain. The CDR3 region has the sequence CASSLGSMYEQYF. The DNA sequence is TGTGCCAGCAGCTTAGGTTCCATGTACGAGCAGTACTTC.